The 31 T cell receptor beta chains listed next were all sequenced from one sample in a study of blood T cell repertoires in COVID-19 (dated by TCRdb to about 2020). Library preparation used the immunoSEQ multiplex PCR assay. TCRdb re-hosts the immuneACCESS table, in-frame sequences only. Its copies lack some clones; in the studies checked, an unresolved V gene accounts for under half of them, and the cause for the rest is not known. The sample profile shows over 250,000 clones; over 85% of them were found once. Around 2.6% of the sample is taken by the ten largest. Sequenced: PBMCs or T cells enriched from blood (not recorded which). Receptor source: a man in his 60s who had recovered from COVID-19.

J is TRBJ2-7 and V is TRBV6-5, with 8 bases aligning to TRBD2. The V gene end was trimmed by 0 bases and the J gene end by 2 bases; junction bases not matched to a gene: 6. Per germline, CDR1 MNHEY and CDR2 SVGAGI. The CDR3 totals 16 residues. The CDR3 region has the DNA TGTGCCAGCAGTTACTCGATGGGGACTAGAGCCTACGAGCAGTACTTC. Amino acids: CASSYSMGTRAYEQYF.

This clone was seen once. The chain employs TRBV14 and TRBJ1-2; TRBD1 might be the D (6 bases). The CDR3 totals 13 residues. Trimming shortened V by 4 bases and J by 2 bases, and 8 bases separated the two germline ends. CDR1 is SGHDN and CDR2 is FVKESK in the germline V gene. The CDR3 DNA sequence: TGTGCCAGCAGCCGGGACACAAACTATGGCTACACCTTC. Translated: CASSRDTNYGYTF. The complete variable domain, with remaining parts taken from reference TRBV14 and TRBJ1-2, reads EAGVTQFPSHSVIEKGQTVTLRCDPISGHDNLYWYRRVMGKEIKFLLHFVKESKQDESGMPNNRFLAERTGGTYSTLKVQPAELEDSGVYFCASSRDTNYGYTFGSGTRLTVV.

This clone was detected once. V and J are TRBV24-1 and TRBJ2-1, with TRBD2 matching 13 bases. There are 15 residues in the CDR3. Looked up from germline, CDR1 is KGHDR and CDR2 is SFDVKD. With 3 bases clipped from V and 9 bases from J, the junction kept 4 bases outside the gene matches. This CDR3 is CATSDPRTSGSEQFF. DNA for the CDR3: TGTGCCACCAGTGATCCTAGGACTAGCGGGAGTGAGCAGTTCTTC.

This chain connects TRBV25-1 to TRBJ2-5, with D unclear. Germline V lookup: CDR1 MGHDK, CDR2 SYGVNS. Trimming stripped 3 bases from V and 7 bases from J, with 9 bases between. This CDR3 is built from 12 residues. The CDR3 DNA follows: TGTGCCAGCAGTGAGACCCGCGGGACCCAGTACTTC. Translation gives CASSETRGTQYF. Supplemented by reference TRBV25-1 and TRBJ2-5, the full variable domain reads EADIYQTPRYLVIGTGKKITLECSQTMGHDKMYWYQQDPGMELHLIHYSYGVNSTEKGDLSSESTVSRIRTEHFPLTLESARPSHTSQYLCASSETRGTQYFGPGTRLLVL.

The V call is TRBV2, the J call TRBJ1-4; the D is unclear. CDR3 length: 12 amino acids. V was cut by 6 bases and J by 9 bases, with 11 bases left in between. Germline loops: CDR1 SNHLY, CDR2 FYNNEI. CDR3 protein: CASRTGFQKLFF. Written as DNA, the CDR3 is TGTGCCAGCAGAACCGGGTTCCAAAAACTGTTTTTT. The full variable domain, in which reference TRBV2 and TRBJ1-4 provide the parts outside the CDR3, is EPEVTQTPSHQVTQMGQEVILRCVPISNHLYFYWYRQILGQKVEFLVSFYNNEISEKSEIFDDQFSVERPDGSNFTLKIRSTKLEDSAMYFCASRTGFQKLFFGSGTQLSVL.

The genes are TRBV19 and TRBJ1-6; D ambiguous. Germline loops: CDR1 LNHDA, CDR2 SQIVND (reference sequence). Trimming removed 3 bases at V and 12 bases at J, with 9 bases between. The CDR3 contains 12 residues. CDR3 nucleotides: TGTGCCAGTAGTATTGTTGCCGGACCCCTCCACTTT. It is translated as CASSIVAGPLHF.

This clone was recorded once. This chain links TRBV6-5 with TRBJ2-5, with a weak D call TRBD2 (6 bases). From germline, CDR1 is MNHEY and CDR2 SVGAGI. Trimming removed 2 bases at V and 5 bases at J, with 12 bases between. The CDR3 loop spans 14 amino acids. The CDR3 spells CASSYREAGETQYF. CDR3 DNA: TGTGCCAGCAGTTACAGGGAGGCCGGGGAGACCCAGTACTTC.

This chain links TRBV7-2 with TRBJ1-5; 8 bases map to TRBD1. V shed 3 bases and J 1 base; nucleotides not matched to a gene: 5. CDR3 size: 16 residues. Germline CDR1 SGHTA, CDR2 FQGNSA. This CDR3 reads CASSFGQGESNQPQHF. The CDR3 bases are TGTGCCAGCAGCTTCGGACAGGGCGAGAGCAATCAGCCCCAGCATTTT. The full variable domain, completed using reference TRBV7-2 and TRBJ1-5, is GAGVSQSPSNKVTEKGKDVELRCDPISGHTALYWYRQSLGQGLEFLIYFQGNSAPDKSGLPSDRFSAERTGGSVSTLTIQRTQQEDSAVYLCASSFGQGESNQPQHFGDGTRLSIL.

The rearrangement uses TRBV6-5 and TRBJ2-3; possibly TRBD2 for D (5 bases). CDR3 length: 13 residues. Germline values: CDR1 MNHEY, CDR2 SVGAGI. Trimming pared 8 bases from V and 6 bases from J, leaving 15 bases between. The CDR3 loop is CASRASPGDTQYF. In DNA, the CDR3 is TGTGCCAGCCGGGCCTCACCGGGGGATACGCAGTATTTT.

The chain couples TRBV6-5 to TRBJ2-7; 9 bases agree with TRBD1. CDR1 is MNHEY, CDR2 SVGAGI, per germline. The V gene end was trimmed by 6 bases and the J gene end by 3 bases; junction bases not matched to a gene: 3. This CDR3 contains 13 residues. The CDR3 is CASRGQGYYEQYF. In DNA, the CDR3 is TGTGCCAGCAGGGGACAGGGATACTACGAGCAGTACTTC.

The chain combines TRBV28 with TRBJ2-2; 9 positions match TRBD1. V shed 11 bases, J shed 4 bases, and the junction held 8 bases outside the gene matches. CDR3 length: 14 residues. The germline CDR1 and CDR2 sequences are MDHEN and SYDVKM. In DNA, the CDR3 is TGTGCCGGAAGAACGGGACAGGGCACCGGGGAGCTGTTTTTT. Translation: CAGRTGQGTGELFF.

This clone was observed once. The chain links TRBV18 to TRBJ1-4; D remains unclear. Trimming took off 3 bases at V and 5 bases at J, with 4 bases between the two ends. CDR3 length: 12 amino acids. Looked up from germline, CDR1 is KGHSH and CDR2 is LQKENI. The CDR3 DNA follows: TGTGCCAGCTCACCCTACAATGAAAAACTGTTTTTT. This gives the protein CASSPYNEKLFF.

CDR3 loop: CASRGYRGDNQPQHF. CDR3 coding DNA: TGTGCCAGCAGGGGCTACAGGGGGGATAATCAGCCCCAGCATTTT. V and J are TRBV6-6 and TRBJ1-5; 8 nucleotides align to TRBD1. This CDR3 is 15 amino acids long. V lost 6 bases and J lost 4; bases outside the gene matches: 8. Germline CDR1 reads MNHNY; CDR2 reads SVGAGI (reference sequence).

This chain links TRBV6-1 with TRBJ2-1, with 7 bases fitting TRBD1. Germline CDR1 reads MNHNS; CDR2 reads SASEGT. The CDR3 totals 16 residues. Unmatched junction bases numbered 5, after V lost 0 bases and J lost 3 bases. The CDR3 region is CASSEALGQLYNEQFF. The DNA for the CDR3 is TGTGCCAGCAGTGAAGCTTTGGGACAGCTCTACAATGAGCAGTTCTTC.

The rearrangement links TRBV7-9 to TRBJ1-1; D remains unclear. CDR1 and CDR2 (germline): SEHNR, FQNEAQ (reference sequence). There are 14 residues in the CDR3. V gave up 5 bases and J gave up 0 bases, with 10 bases separating them. The chain's CDR3 is CASSPSELNTEAFF. DNA of the CDR3: TGTGCCAGCAGCCCCTCGGAGTTGAACACTGAAGCTTTCTTT.

This clone was observed a handful of times. The chain has TRBV3-1 (or the pseudogene TRBV3-2) and TRBJ2-1, with D perhaps TRBD1 (6 bases). In germline, CDR1 is LGHDT, CDR2 YNNKEL (reference sequence). The V end was cut by 4 bases, the J end by 6 bases, with 10 bases between. The CDR3 runs to 13 residues. The CDR3 nucleotides read TGTGCCAGCAGCCTTGGGACAACCAATGAGCAGTTCTTC. It specifies CASSLGTTNEQFF.

The chain is built from TRBV3-1 (or the pseudogene TRBV3-2) and TRBJ2-7, with D possibly TRBD2 on 6 matching bases. The length of the CDR3 is 15 residues. The germline V gene encodes CDR1 LGHDT and CDR2 YNNKEL (reference sequence). V was pared by 6 bases and J by 2 bases, with 17 bases between. The CDR3 coding sequence is TGTGCCAGCAGTTCCCCCGGACTACCGGCCTACGAGCAGTACTTC. Its protein product is CASSSPGLPAYEQYF.

CDR3 loop: CASSLVGAWNTEAFF. Here the CDR3 DNA reads TGTGCCAGCAGCTTAGTGGGCGCGTGGAACACTGAAGCTTTCTTT. The gene calls are TRBV11-1 and TRBJ1-1; no clear D. CDR1 and CDR2 (germline): SGHAT, FQDESV (reference sequence). There are 15 residues in the CDR3. V was shortened by 1 base and J by 1 base, with 10 bases between the two germline ends.

This clone was observed once. The chain links TRBV4-2 to TRBJ2-5, with TRBD2 matching over 8 bases. Germline lookup yields CDR1 LGHNA and CDR2 YNFKEQ. There are 14 residues in the CDR3. V lost 1 base and J lost 2; bases outside the gene matches: 0. The CDR3 loop reads CASSQAGGQETQYF. The CDR3 nucleotides are TGTGCCAGCAGCCAAGCGGGGGGGCAAGAGACCCAGTACTTC.

The J gene is TRBJ2-7, the V gene TRBV27; tentative D call: TRBD1 (5 bases). The CDR3 is 14 amino acids. Trimming left V 3 bases short and J 4 bases short, with 13 bases between. CDR1 is MNHEY and CDR2 is SMNVEV in the germline V gene (reference sequence). CDR3 residues: CASSLGRVGYEQYF. Here the CDR3 DNA reads TGTGCCAGCAGTTTGGGCAGGGTAGGTTACGAGCAGTACTTC.

The V call is TRBV15, the J call TRBJ1-5; a possible D gene is TRBD1 (5 bases). Germline V gene sequence: CDR1 LNHNV, CDR2 YYDKDF (reference sequence). CDR3 length: 14 amino acids. Trimming removed 1 base from V and 6 bases from J, with 10 bases in between. This CDR3 reads CATSRGGVGQPQHF. DNA for the CDR3: TGTGCCACCAGCAGAGGGGGGGTTGGTCAGCCCCAGCATTTT.

This sequence joins TRBV11-3 and TRBJ1-6, with D perhaps TRBD1 (6 bases). Trimming removed 5 bases from V and 9 bases from J, with 17 bases in between. The CDR3 consists of 15 residues. From germline, CDR1 is SGHNT and CDR2 YENEEA. The CDR3 region is CASSQGTDWGSPLHF. For the CDR3, the DNA is TGTGCCAGCAGCCAGGGGACGGATTGGGGTTCACCCCTCCACTTT.

The chain recombines TRBV4-1 with TRBJ1-1; maybe TRBD1 (6 bases). Trimming removed 0 bases from V and 4 bases from J, with 9 bases in between. The CDR3 has 14 residues. Germline V gene lookup returns CDR1 MGHRA and CDR2 YSYEKL. CDR3 nucleotide sequence: TGCGCCAGCAGCCAAGATCTCAGGGGCACTGAAGCTTTCTTT. It encodes CASSQDLRGTEAFF.

This clone was detected only once. J is TRBJ1-1 and V is TRBV6-2 or TRBV6-3; TRBD1 matches at 8 bases. Germline CDR1 MNHEY, CDR2 SVGEGT. The CDR3 length is 18 residues. J gave up 0 bases and V 0 bases, and 9 bases lay outside the gene matches. The CDR3 protein is CASSYSELPGQVNTEAFF. The CDR3 region has the DNA TGTGCCAGCAGTTACTCCGAACTACCGGGACAGGTGAACACTGAAGCTTTCTTT.

This chain joins TRBV3-1 (or the pseudogene TRBV3-2) and TRBJ2-3, with D uncertain. The CDR3 extends over 15 amino acids. Germline V gives CDR1 LGHDT, CDR2 YNNKEL (reference sequence). The V end lost 1 base, the J end lost 2 bases, and 10 bases lay between the germline ends. CDR3 nucleotide sequence: TGTGCCAGCAGCCAAGGACACGTACTCACAGATACGCAGTATTTT. It yields the protein CASSQGHVLTDTQYF.

This clone was seen once. V and J are TRBV7-8 and TRBJ2-7, with TRBD2 matching over 8 bases. There are 15 residues in the CDR3. CDR1 and CDR2 from the germline V gene are SGHVS and FQNEAQ. With 1 base clipped from V and 0 bases from J, the junction kept 2 bases outside the gene matches. Here the CDR3 DNA reads TGTGCCAGCAGCTTAGATAGCGGGAACTCCTACGAGCAGTACTTC. This codes for CASSLDSGNSYEQYF.

This clone came up once. This rearrangement joins TRBV6-2 or TRBV6-3 to TRBJ1-5; tentatively, D is TRBD1 (5 bases). Trimming removed 0 bases from V and 5 bases from J, with 14 bases in between. This CDR3 is built from 16 residues. CDR1 is MNHEY and CDR2 is SVGEGT in the germline V gene. The CDR3 is CASSYSGEVMHQPQHF. In DNA form, the CDR3 reads TGTGCCAGCAGTTACTCGGGGGAGGTTATGCATCAGCCCCAGCATTTT.

The V call is TRBV29-1, the J call TRBJ2-5, with 9 bases identical to TRBD1. Per germline, CDR1 SQVTM and CDR2 ANQGSEA. This CDR3 has 13 amino acids. Trimming took 3 bases from V and 4 from J; bases not matched to a gene: 3. The CDR3 region is CSVEGQGLETQYF. In nucleotides, the CDR3 is TGCAGCGTTGAGGGACAGGGATTAGAGACCCAGTACTTC.

This clone was seen once. The chain is built from TRBV20-1 and TRBJ2-7; tentative D call: TRBD2 (6 bases). Looked up from germline, CDR1 is DFQATT and CDR2 is SNEGSKA (reference sequence). This CDR3 is 13 amino acids long. Trimming stripped 3 bases from V and 3 bases from J, with 12 bases between. In nucleotides, the CDR3 is TGCAGTGCTAGTGGGGACTTATACTACGAGCAGTACTTC. Its protein is CSASGDLYYEQYF.

This chain uses TRBV7-9 with TRBJ2-2; TRBD1 aligns across 8 bases. This CDR3 is 14 amino acids long. CDR1 SEHNR and CDR2 FQNEAQ come from the germline V gene (reference sequence). V shed 5 bases, J shed 7 bases, and the junction held 6 bases outside the gene matches. CDR3 amino acids: CASSPDREVGELFF. DNA for the CDR3: TGTGCCAGCAGCCCGGACAGGGAAGTCGGGGAGCTGTTTTTT.

This rearrangement joins TRBV30 to TRBJ1-2; D might be TRBD1 (5 bases). Deletions cut 1 base from V and 6 bases from J, with 18 bases between. Germline lookup yields CDR1 GTSNPN and CDR2 SVGIG (reference sequence). CDR3 size: 15 residues. CDR3 protein: CAWSDLRILGDGYTF. The CDR3 DNA reads as TGTGCCTGGAGTGATCTACGCATCTTAGGGGATGGCTACACCTTC.